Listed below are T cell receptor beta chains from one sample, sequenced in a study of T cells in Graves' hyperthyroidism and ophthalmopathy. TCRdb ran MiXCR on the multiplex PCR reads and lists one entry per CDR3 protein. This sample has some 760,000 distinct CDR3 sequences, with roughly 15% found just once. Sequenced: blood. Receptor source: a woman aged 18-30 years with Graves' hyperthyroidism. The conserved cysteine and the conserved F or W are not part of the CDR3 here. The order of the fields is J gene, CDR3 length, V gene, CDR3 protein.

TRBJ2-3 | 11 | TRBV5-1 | ASSLQGSDTQY
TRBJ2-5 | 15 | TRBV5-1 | ASRDGVLLAGEETQY
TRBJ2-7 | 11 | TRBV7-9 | ASSLETGPEQY
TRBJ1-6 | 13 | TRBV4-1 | ASSQIQAYNSPLH
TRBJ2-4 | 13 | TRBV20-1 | SSVKRRGAKNIQY
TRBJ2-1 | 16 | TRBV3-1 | ASSQSGKTSGSYNEQF
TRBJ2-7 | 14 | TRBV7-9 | ASSPPLTGPGREQY
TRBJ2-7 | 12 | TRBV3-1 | ASSQRGVRDEQY
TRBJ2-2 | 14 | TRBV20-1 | SARGRASGRDGELF
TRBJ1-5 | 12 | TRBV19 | ASSTGHSNQPQH
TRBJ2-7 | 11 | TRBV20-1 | SASAEHSYEQY
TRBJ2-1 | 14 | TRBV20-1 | SARDPSGISYNEQF
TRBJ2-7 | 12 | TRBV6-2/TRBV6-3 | ASSRGQTMDEQY
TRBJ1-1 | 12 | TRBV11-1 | ASSLTDRNTEAF
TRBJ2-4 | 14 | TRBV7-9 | ASSLGAGIEKNIQY
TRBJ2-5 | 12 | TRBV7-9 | ASSKRGIQETQY
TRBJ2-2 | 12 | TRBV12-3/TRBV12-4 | ASSSVGSYRELF
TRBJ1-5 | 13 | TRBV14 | ASSQVGRGGQPQH
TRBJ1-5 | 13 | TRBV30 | AWSGTAGSNQPQH
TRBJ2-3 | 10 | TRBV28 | ASTSVTDTQY
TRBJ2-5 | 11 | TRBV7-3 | ASSKDREETQY
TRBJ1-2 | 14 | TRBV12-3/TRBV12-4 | ASSFDRGHTNYGYT
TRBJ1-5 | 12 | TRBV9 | ASSLRQAGGPQH
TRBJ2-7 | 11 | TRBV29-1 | SVEGTGGDEQY
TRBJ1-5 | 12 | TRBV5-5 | ASAYRVGNQPQH
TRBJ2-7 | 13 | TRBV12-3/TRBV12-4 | ASSPGTVVSYEQY
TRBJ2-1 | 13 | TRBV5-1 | ASSLDRGLGNEQF
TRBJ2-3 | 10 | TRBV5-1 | VSSFSTDTQY
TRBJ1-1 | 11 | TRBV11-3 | ASLGQMNTEAF
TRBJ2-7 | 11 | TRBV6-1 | ASSWGQALEQY